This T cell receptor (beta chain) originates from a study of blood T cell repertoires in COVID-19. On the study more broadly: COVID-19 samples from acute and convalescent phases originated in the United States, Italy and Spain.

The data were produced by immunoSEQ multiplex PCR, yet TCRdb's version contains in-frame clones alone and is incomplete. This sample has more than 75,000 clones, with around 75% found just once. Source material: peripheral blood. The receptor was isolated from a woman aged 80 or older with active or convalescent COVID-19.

This CDR3 reads CASSPLDRVNVLTF. CDR3 in DNA: TGTGCCAGCAGCCCCCTGGACAGGGTCAACGTCCTGACTTTC. This chain links TRBV11-2 with TRBJ2-6, with 8 bases matching TRBD1. Germline CDR1 is SGHAT and CDR2 is FQNNGV. V lost 5 bases, J lost 9 bases, and 6 bases stayed unmatched. CDR3 length: 14 amino acids.